One sample yielded the 29 T cell receptor beta chains listed below, sequenced in a study of a mutant IDH1 vaccine in newly diagnosed glioma. The time point is: baseline, week 1 (first vaccination visit). Treatment in this sample: pre-vaccination baseline after standard-of-care therapy. TCRdb's table, derived via immunoSEQ multiplex PCR, lists solely in-frame clones and lacks some. Among about 54,000 clones, approximately 78% were seen once, and the ten largest hold roughly 19%. The sample was PBMCs, taken from a glioma patient treated with radiotherapy, temozolomide or both. These receptors came from a man aged 18 to 35 with glioma.

This chain joins TRBV7-6 and TRBJ2-7, with TRBD1 matching 8 bases. The germline CDR1 and CDR2 sequences are SGHVS and FNYEAQ. This CDR3 comprises 14 residues. The J segment lost 4 bases and the V segment lost 5 bases, leaving 7 bases of the junction unmatched. The CDR3, as DNA: TGTGCCAGCAGCATCCGGGACAGGCATTACGAGCAGTACTTC. Its translation: CASSIRDRHYEQYF.

V usage is TRBV7-9 and J usage is TRBJ1-1; a possible D gene is TRBD1 (6 bases). Trimming shortened V by 5 bases and J by 9 bases, and 16 bases separated the two germline ends. This CDR3 comprises 13 residues. CDR1 is SEHNR, CDR2 FQNEAQ, per germline (reference sequence). CDR3 DNA sequence: TGTGCCAGCAGCGCGGGGGCGTTTGTGCAAGCTTTCTTT. Its translation: CASSAGAFVQAFF.

The chain carries TRBV13 and TRBJ1-1; no firm D call. Germline V lookup: CDR1 PRHDT, CDR2 FYEKMQ (reference sequence). CDR3 length: 11 residues. Trimming removed 1 base at V and 8 bases at J, with 5 bases between. The CDR3 DNA reads TGTGCCAGCAGCTTAGAACAGGAAGCTTTCTTT. Translated: CASSLEQEAFF.

J is TRBJ1-3 and V is TRBV19; D might be TRBD1 (5 bases). Trimming stripped 10 bases from V and 6 bases from J, with 16 bases between. CDR1 and CDR2 from the germline V gene are LNHDA and SQIVND (reference sequence). This CDR3 region has 13 residues. Here the CDR3 reads CATLRDLPNTIYF. CDR3 sequence (DNA): TGTGCCACGCTTCGGGACTTACCAAACACCATATATTTT.

The chain joins TRBV2 to TRBJ1-1, with 9 bases fitting TRBD1. V was pared by 6 bases and J by 5 bases, with 7 bases of the junction left unmatched. Germline V gene sequence: CDR1 SNHLY, CDR2 FYNNEI. The CDR3 contains 14 residues. The CDR3 region has the DNA TGTGCCAGCAGAGAGACAGGGGGGGGGACTGAAGCTTTCTTT. Protein product: CASRETGGGTEAFF.

This clone was counted only a few times. The J gene is TRBJ2-1, the V gene TRBV19; D unresolved. There are 13 residues in the CDR3. V was trimmed by 5 bases and J by 8 bases, leaving 13 bases between them. CDR1 and CDR2 from the germline V gene are LNHDA and SQIVND (reference sequence). DNA of the CDR3: TGTGCCAGTAGTTCCCCATTATTTGATGAGCAGTTCTTC. It specifies CASSSPLFDEQFF.

V usage is TRBV29-1 and J usage is TRBJ2-3; 8 positions agree with TRBD2. The germline V gene has CDR1 SQVTM and CDR2 ANQGSEA. With 5 bases clipped from V and 5 bases from J, the junction kept 6 bases outside the gene matches. This CDR3 has 13 residues. CDR3 in DNA: TGCAGCGTTCGAGCGGGAGCGTTAGATACGCAGTATTTT. Its protein product is CSVRAGALDTQYF.

The gene calls are TRBV7-9 and TRBJ2-2; no firm D call. Germline V gene lookup returns CDR1 SEHNR and CDR2 FQNEAQ (reference sequence). V dropped 4 bases and J dropped 5 bases, with 20 bases sitting between them. The CDR3 runs to 17 residues. In nucleotides, the CDR3 is TGTGCCAGCAGCTGGTATCCGGGCCTCGTGAGGACCGGGGAGCTGTTTTTT. Translating gives CASSWYPGLVRTGELFF.

The rearrangement joins TRBV30 to TRBJ1-4; TRBD1 might be the D (5 bases). The CDR3 loop spans 14 amino acids. Looked up from germline, CDR1 is GTSNPN and CDR2 is SVGIG (reference sequence). The V end was cut by 2 bases, the J end by 8 bases, with 15 bases between. CDR3 sequence (DNA): TGTGCCTGGAGTCCGGGGGTCTTAGGAGAAAAACTGTTTTTT. Its translation is CAWSPGVLGEKLFF.

The chain combines TRBV15 with TRBJ1-4; D uncertain. Trimming removed 0 bases at V and 3 bases at J, with 8 bases between. The germline V gene has CDR1 LNHNV and CDR2 YYDKDF (reference sequence). This CDR3 spans 15 amino acids. The CDR3 nucleotides read TGTGCCACCAGCAGAGAAGGAGGTCCTAATGAAAAACTGTTTTTT. Its translation: CATSREGGPNEKLFF.

The rearrangement uses TRBV5-6 and TRBJ1-1, with 9 bases lining up with TRBD1. Germline CDR1 reads SGHDT; CDR2 reads YYEEEE. V was clipped by 4 bases and J by 8 bases; unmatched bases: 24. The CDR3 consists of 19 residues. CDR3 nucleotide sequence: TGTGCCAGCAGCGCAAAACTCGGGACAGGGTGGTCCGGCTACATAGAAGCTTTCTTT. Translated: CASSAKLGTGWSGYIEAFF.

V gene TRBV19 combines with J gene TRBJ2-2, with 8 positions matching TRBD1. Germline-derived CDR1 and CDR2 are LNHDA and SQIVND (reference sequence). J lost 5 bases, V lost 11 bases, and 16 bases had no gene match. The CDR3 consists of 16 residues. Written as DNA, the CDR3 is TGTGCCCTCAAGGTCGGGACAGGCTCTGGTACCGGGGAGCTGTTTTTT. This translates into CALKVGTGSGTGELFF. The variable domain in full, with the rest retrieved from reference TRBV19 and TRBJ2-2, is DGGITQSPKYLFRKEGQNVTLSCEQNLNHDAMYWYRQDPGQGLRLIYYSQIVNDFQKGDIAEGYSVSREKKESFPLTVTSAQKNPTAFYLCALKVGTGSGTGELFFGEGSRLTVL.

Regarding this clone: One end of the junction fails to match germline, which may point to a read error. The J gene is TRBJ1-1, the V gene TRBV6-5; TRBD1 matches at 8 bases. The CDR3 runs 14 residues. Germline CDR1 MNHEY, CDR2 SVGAGI. CDR3 DNA sequence: TGTGCCAGCAGTTACGGGACAGGCTCCACTGCGGTTGTCTTT. This gives the protein CASSYGTGSTAVVF.

The rearrangement uses TRBV9 and TRBJ1-4; D unclear. The CDR3 totals 12 residues. V shed 4 bases and J shed 8 bases, with 9 bases lying between them. The V gene's germline CDR1 is SGDLS and CDR2 YYNGEE. The CDR3 region is CASSSPGEKLFF. The DNA of the CDR3 is TGTGCCAGCAGCTCTCCCGGGGAAAAACTGTTTTTT.

The V gene is TRBV18, the J gene TRBJ1-1; tentatively, D is TRBD1 (5 bases). Trimming shortened V by 4 bases and J by 3 bases, and 9 bases separated the two germline ends. CDR3 length equals 13 residues. Germline CDR1 reads KGHSH; CDR2 reads LQKENI. For the CDR3, the DNA is TGTGCCAGCTCACAAGGACAATACACTGAAGCTTTCTTT. Amino acids: CASSQGQYTEAFF.

The chain combines TRBV10-3 with TRBJ1-5; D unresolved. From germline, CDR1 is ENHRY and CDR2 SYGVKD. The CDR3 extends over 15 amino acids. Trimming took 0 bases from V and 0 from J, leaving 6 bases between them. CDR3 region: CAISESSGSNQPQHF. The CDR3 nucleotides are TGTGCCATCAGTGAGTCGTCGGGTAGCAATCAGCCCCAGCATTTT.

V usage is TRBV6-5 and J usage is TRBJ1-1, with D hard to call. Germline V gene sequence: CDR1 MNHEY, CDR2 SVGAGI. CDR3 length: 15 amino acids. V was clipped by 8 bases and J by 5 bases, with 21 bases between them. CDR3 DNA: TGTGCCAGCCGACGGTCTGACTTGGAGACGACTGAAGCTTTCTTT. Protein product: CASRRSDLETTEAFF.

V is TRBV9 and J is TRBJ1-1; 9 nucleotides agree with TRBD1. The CDR3 sequence is 16 residues long. CDR1 and CDR2 (germline): SGDLS, YYNGEE. The V and J ends lost 4 bases and 2 bases, in that order; junction bases with no gene match: 9. In DNA, the CDR3 is TGTGCCAGCAGCCCTGCCGGGGGACAGGGAAACACTGAAGCTTTCTTT. Residues: CASSPAGGQGNTEAFF.

J is TRBJ2-7 and V is TRBV6-5, with D possibly called TRBD1 or TRBD2 (5 bases each). CDR1 is MNHEY and CDR2 is SVGAGI in the germline V gene. V was cut by 2 bases and J by 4 bases, with 18 bases left in between. The CDR3 has 16 residues. CDR3 sequence reads: CASSYGVPGWGYEQYF. DNA for the CDR3: TGTGCCAGCAGTTACGGGGTTCCAGGTTGGGGGTACGAGCAGTACTTC.

Here the CDR3 reads CASSFLDNPQETQYF. In DNA, the CDR3 is TGTGCCAGCAGCTTTCTAGACAACCCCCAAGAGACCCAGTACTTC. The rearrangement joins TRBV5-6 to TRBJ2-5; D ambiguous. Germline CDR1 SGHDT, CDR2 YYEEEE. The CDR3 totals 15 residues. Trimming took off 2 bases at V and 1 base at J, with 12 bases between the two ends.

This sequence joins TRBV2 and TRBJ1-1, with TRBD1 matching over 12 bases. The CDR3 contains 18 residues. V gave up 11 bases and J gave up 0 bases; unmatched junction bases: 16. The germline V gene has CDR1 SNHLY and CDR2 FYNNEI. This CDR3 reads CALNRDRGPLAMNTEAFF. CDR3 nucleotide sequence: TGTGCCTTGAACCGGGACAGGGGGCCCTTGGCTATGAACACTGAAGCTTTCTTT.

The chain combines TRBV4-1 with TRBJ1-1; 7 bases line up with TRBD1. This CDR3 is built from 18 residues. Germline V gene data show CDR1 as MGHRA and CDR2 as YSYEKL. V shed 2 bases, J shed 3 bases, and the junction held 15 bases outside the gene matches. For the CDR3, the DNA is TGCGCCAGCAGCCAACCCCGAAAGGACAGGTCTTGGGACACTGAAGCTTTCTTT. Translating it yields CASSQPRKDRSWDTEAFF.

The rearrangement uses TRBV30 and TRBJ2-7, with no clear D. V was trimmed by 4 bases and J by 0 bases, leaving 4 bases between them. This CDR3 is built from 11 residues. CDR1 GTSNPN and CDR2 SVGIG come from the germline V gene (reference sequence). In DNA form, the CDR3 reads TGTGCCTGGATTTCCTCCTACGAGCAGTACTTC. Translated, it gives CAWISSYEQYF.

The chain links TRBV28 to TRBJ1-5, with 7 bases matching TRBD1. Per the germline V gene, CDR1 is MDHEN and CDR2 is SYDVKM. V shed 3 bases, J shed 0 bases, and the junction held 11 bases outside the gene matches. The CDR3 is 18 amino acids. This CDR3 is CASSFEAGGIGSNQPQHF. DNA of the CDR3: TGTGCCAGCAGTTTTGAGGCAGGGGGTATTGGTAGCAATCAGCCCCAGCATTTT.

The chain links TRBV18 to TRBJ2-5, with D perhaps matching TRBD1 (6 bases). Trimming took off 6 bases at V and 4 bases at J, with 9 bases between the two ends. The CDR3 contains 12 residues. Germline V gene sequence: CDR1 KGHSH, CDR2 LQKENI. CDR3 coding DNA: TGTGCCAGCTCCCCGGACAGAGAGACCCAGTACTTC. It encodes CASSPDRETQYF. Drawing the rest from reference TRBV18 and TRBJ2-5, the complete variable domain is NAGVMQNPRHLVRRRGQEARLRCSPMKGHSHVYWYRQLPEEGLKFMVYLQKENIIDESGMPKERFSAEFPKEGPSILRIQQVVRGDSAAYFCASSPDRETQYFGPGTRLLVL.

The chain couples TRBV4-1 to TRBJ2-3, with 10 bases fitting TRBD2. V shed 4 bases, J shed 0 bases, and the junction held 10 bases outside the gene matches. CDR1 and CDR2 from the germline V gene are MGHRA and YSYEKL. This CDR3 spans 18 amino acids. CDR3 residues: CASSPRFSGGTSTDTQYF. CDR3 nucleotide sequence: TGCGCCAGCAGCCCACGGTTTAGCGGGGGGACTAGCACAGATACGCAGTATTTT.

The chain combines TRBV29-1 with TRBJ2-3; possible D gene TRBD1, 7 bases. Germline values: CDR1 SQVTM, CDR2 ANQGSEA. V was clipped by 5 bases and J by 8 bases, with 17 bases between them. The CDR3 covers 13 residues. The DNA for the CDR3 is TGCAGCGTTCGCGGGACAGTCGTCGGTACGCAGTATTTT. Translation: CSVRGTVVGTQYF.

Only a few counts were recorded for this clone. The chain joins TRBV4-2 to TRBJ2-7; D not resolved. The V end was cut by 4 bases, the J end by 4 bases, with 14 bases between. CDR3 length equals 14 residues. Germline CDR1 and CDR2: LGHNA and YNFKEQ. The chain's CDR3 is CASSPDSTPYEQYF. CDR3 nucleotide sequence: TGTGCCAGCAGCCCCGACTCAACCCCGTACGAGCAGTACTTC.

J is TRBJ2-1 and V is TRBV5-6; D gene uncertain. Germline loops: CDR1 SGHDT, CDR2 YYEEEE. The V end was cut by 0 bases, the J end by 6 bases, with 13 bases between. The CDR3 runs to 15 residues. The DNA of the CDR3 is TGTGCCAGCAGCTTGGCGGCTAGTGGTGGCAATGAGCAGTTCTTC. It codes for CASSLAASGGNEQFF.